The entry below gives a single T cell receptor (beta chain) sequence along with its context. Antigen specificity is unknown. This entry belongs to a study of cytomegalovirus exposure and HLA in healthy donors. Study summary: There were some 120 million unique TCR beta sequences, drawn from about 200 million T cells, in an earlier analysis.

Trimming left V 5 bases short and J 2 bases short, with 13 bases between. There are 15 residues in the CDR3. CDR1 SGHTA and CDR2 FQGNSA come from the germline V gene. Study-wide findings and caveats: The classifier, whose performance was assessed in both the original and validation cohorts, reportedly diagnosed cytomegalovirus status with high specificity and sensitivity. Owing to their indistinguishability, certain V segments, notably TRBV6-2 and TRBV6-3, were excluded.

Vbeta (60) and Jbeta (13) primers were used in the PCR. The assay was immunoSEQ multiplex PCR, and TCRdb's table has in-frame clones only and misses some. Of approximately 180,000 clones listed, roughly 80% are singletons. Sequences were obtained from PBMCs. The V call is TRBV7-2, the J call TRBJ2-1; possible D gene TRBD1, 6 bases. The receptor was isolated from a young woman in good health and CMV-seronegative. CDR3 bases: TGTGCCAGCAGCGTCTCCGGGACAACCTACAATGAGCAGTTCTTC. Its protein is CASSVSGTTYNEQFF.